This T cell receptor beta chain was recorded in a study of blood T cell repertoires in COVID-19. For the study at large: In each case, the material was cDNA or gDNA derived from T cells, B-cell-depleted T cells, or PBMCs.

The data were produced by immunoSEQ multiplex PCR, yet TCRdb's version contains in-frame clones alone and is incomplete. The table has 250,000 to 300,000 clones, 80% to 90% seen once. Germline CDR1 SNHLY, CDR2 FYNNEI. The ends were cut back, 8 bases at V and 4 bases at J, with 11 bases in the middle. The CDR3 contains 12 residues. The receptor was isolated from a man older than 75 with acute or convalescent COVID-19. Sequenced sample: peripheral blood. The chain recombines TRBV2 with TRBJ1-2; D is unclear. The CDR3 protein is CASDIHSYGYTF. The CDR3 DNA sequence: TGTGCCAGCGACATTCACAGCTATGGCTACACCTTC.